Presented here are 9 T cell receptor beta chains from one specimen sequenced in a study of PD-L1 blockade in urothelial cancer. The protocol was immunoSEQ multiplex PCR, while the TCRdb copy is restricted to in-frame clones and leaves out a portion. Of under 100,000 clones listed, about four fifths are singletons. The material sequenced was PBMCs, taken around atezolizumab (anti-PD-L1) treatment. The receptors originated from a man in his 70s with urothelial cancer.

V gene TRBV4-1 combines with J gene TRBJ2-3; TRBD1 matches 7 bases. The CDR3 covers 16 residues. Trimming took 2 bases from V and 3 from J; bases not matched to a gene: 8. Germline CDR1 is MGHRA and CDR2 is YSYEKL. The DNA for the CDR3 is TGCGCCAGCAGCCAACGACAGGGATATTTGACAGATACGCAGTATTTT. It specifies CASSQRQGYLTDTQYF.

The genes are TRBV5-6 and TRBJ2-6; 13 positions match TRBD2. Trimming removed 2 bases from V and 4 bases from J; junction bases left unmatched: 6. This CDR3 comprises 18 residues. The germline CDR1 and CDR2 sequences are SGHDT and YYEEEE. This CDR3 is CASSFSGTSGAGANVLTF. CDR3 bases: TGTGCCAGCAGCTTCAGTGGGACTAGCGGGGCCGGGGCCAACGTCCTGACTTTC.

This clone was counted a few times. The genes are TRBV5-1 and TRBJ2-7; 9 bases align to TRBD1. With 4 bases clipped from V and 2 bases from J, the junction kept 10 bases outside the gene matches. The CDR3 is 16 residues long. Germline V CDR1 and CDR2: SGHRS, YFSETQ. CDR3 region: CASSRTGAAAAYEQYF. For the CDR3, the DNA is TGCGCCAGCAGCCGGACAGGGGCGGCCGCGGCCTACGAGCAGTACTTC.

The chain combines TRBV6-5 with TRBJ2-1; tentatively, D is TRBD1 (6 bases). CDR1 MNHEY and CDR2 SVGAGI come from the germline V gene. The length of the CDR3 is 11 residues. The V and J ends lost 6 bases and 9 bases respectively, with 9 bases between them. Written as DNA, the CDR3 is TGTGCCAGCAGAACAGGGCTTGAGCAGTTCTTC. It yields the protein CASRTGLEQFF.

The CDR3 reads CASSPPSGGAAYF. CDR3 in DNA: TGTGCCAGCAGTCCGCCCAGCGGGGGGGCCGCGTATTTT. V usage is TRBV6-5 and J usage is TRBJ2-3, with 10 bases fitting TRBD2. The CDR3 has 13 residues. Trimming removed 5 bases from V and 14 bases from J; junction bases left unmatched: 10. Looked up from germline, CDR1 is MNHEY and CDR2 is SVGAGI.

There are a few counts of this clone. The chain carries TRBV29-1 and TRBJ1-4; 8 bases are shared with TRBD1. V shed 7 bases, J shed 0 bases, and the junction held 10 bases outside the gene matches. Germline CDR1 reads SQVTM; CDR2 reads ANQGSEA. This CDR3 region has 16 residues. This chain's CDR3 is CSARTGSLATNEKLFF. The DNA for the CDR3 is TGCAGCGCCCGGACAGGGAGTCTGGCAACTAATGAAAAACTGTTTTTT.

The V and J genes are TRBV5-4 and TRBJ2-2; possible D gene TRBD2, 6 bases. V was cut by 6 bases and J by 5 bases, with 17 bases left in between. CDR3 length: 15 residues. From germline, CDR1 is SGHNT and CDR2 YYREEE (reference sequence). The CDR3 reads CASTASGERTGELFF. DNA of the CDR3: TGTGCCAGCACCGCCTCGGGAGAGAGGACCGGGGAGCTGTTTTTT. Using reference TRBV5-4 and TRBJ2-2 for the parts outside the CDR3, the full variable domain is ETGVTQSPTHLIKTRGQQVTLRCSSQSGHNTVSWYQQALGQGPQFIFQYYREEENGRGNFPPRFSGLQFPNYSSELNVNALELDDSALYLCASTASGERTGELFFGEGSRLTVL.

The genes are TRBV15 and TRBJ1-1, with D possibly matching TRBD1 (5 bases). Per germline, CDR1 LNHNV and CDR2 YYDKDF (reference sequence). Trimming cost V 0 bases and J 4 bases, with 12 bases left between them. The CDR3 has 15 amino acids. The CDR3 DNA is TGTGCCACCAGCAGAGATGGGGGGTTCGGCACTGAAGCTTTCTTT. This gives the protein CATSRDGGFGTEAFF.

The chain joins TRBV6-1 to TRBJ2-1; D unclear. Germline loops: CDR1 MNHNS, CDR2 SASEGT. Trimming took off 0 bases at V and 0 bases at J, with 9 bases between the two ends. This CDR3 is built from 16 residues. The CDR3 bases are TGTGCCAGCAGTGAAGCGTTAGCCTTCTCCTACAATGAGCAGTTCTTC. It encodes CASSEALAFSYNEQFF.